These 22 T cell receptor beta chains were all obtained from the same sample, sequenced in a study of blood T cell repertoires in COVID-19. Generated by immunoSEQ multiplex PCR, the TCRdb table keeps only in-frame clones and is missing some. The sample yields a few hundred thousand clones, roughly 91% seen once. Sequencing was performed on PBMCs or T cells enriched from blood (not recorded which). The receptor set was obtained from a woman aged 55-70 years who had recovered from COVID-19.

The chain employs TRBV18 and TRBJ2-7; possibly TRBD1 for D (6 bases). The germline gives CDR1 KGHSH, CDR2 LQKENI. The CDR3 is 14 residues long. With 5 bases removed from V and 3 bases from J, the gap between germline ends came to 14 bases. CDR3 region: CASSSNRVNYEQYF. The DNA of the CDR3 is TGTGCCAGCTCATCTAACAGGGTAAACTACGAGCAGTACTTC.

The V gene is TRBV2, the J gene TRBJ2-5; possible D gene TRBD2, 6 bases. The CDR3 has 12 amino acids. The ends were cut back, 3 bases at V and 4 bases at J, with 6 bases in the middle. Germline CDR1 SNHLY, CDR2 FYNNEI. In DNA, the CDR3 is TGTGCCAGCAGTGAGACTAGAGAGACCCAGTACTTC. It codes for CASSETRETQYF.

This clone came up a few times. This chain joins TRBV6-6 and TRBJ2-3; 11 bases line up with TRBD2. The junction had 7 bases not matched to a gene; V was cut back by 7 bases and J by 1 base. This CDR3 spans 16 amino acids. Germline loops: CDR1 MNHNY, CDR2 SVGAGI (reference sequence). Here the CDR3 reads CASTHLAGGGTDTQYF. CDR3 DNA: TGTGCCAGCACCCACCTAGCGGGGGGAGGCACAGATACGCAGTATTTT.

The rearrangement links TRBV10-3 to TRBJ1-6, with TRBD1 matching 9 bases. Per the germline V gene, CDR1 is ENHRY and CDR2 is SYGVKD. CDR3 length: 18 residues. With V trimmed by 3 bases and J by 5 bases, 11 bases remained unmatched. Here the CDR3 reads CAISENPGQGGNNSPLHF. As DNA, the CDR3 is TGTGCCATCAGTGAAAATCCGGGACAGGGAGGGAATAATTCACCCCTCCACTTT.

V gene TRBV4-1 combines with J gene TRBJ1-5; the D is unclear. CDR3 size: 15 residues. Trimming took 1 base from V and 7 from J, leaving 14 bases between them. The germline CDR1 and CDR2 sequences are MGHRA and YSYEKL. DNA of the CDR3: TGCGCCAGCAGCCAAGTTATGGCGGGTGGGCAGCCCCAGCATTTT. It translates to CASSQVMAGGQPQHF.

The genes are TRBV14 and TRBJ2-1, with TRBD2 identical over 7 bases. The germline V gene encodes CDR1 SGHDN and CDR2 FVKESK. V gave up 5 bases and J gave up 1 base; unmatched junction bases: 14. CDR3 length: 18 amino acids. CDR3 coding DNA: TGTGCCAGCAGCTATACCCTCGGGGGGTTGGTGTCCTACAATGAGCAGTTCTTC. Protein: CASSYTLGGLVSYNEQFF.

The chain has TRBV5-5 and TRBJ2-7; D perhaps matches TRBD2 (6 bases). The CDR3 loop spans 15 amino acids. Germline-derived CDR1 and CDR2 are SGHKS and YYEKEE (reference sequence). Deletions cut 2 bases from V and 2 bases from J, with 14 bases between. The CDR3 bases are TGTGCCAGCAGCTTTCGCGGGACGGGAACCTACGAGCAGTACTTC. The encoded protein is CASSFRGTGTYEQYF.

The rearrangement links TRBV11-2 to TRBJ2-3; TRBD2 agrees at 11 bases. The V gene end was trimmed by 6 bases and the J gene end by 6 bases; junction bases not matched to a gene: 8. Germline CDR1 SGHAT, CDR2 FQNNGV. CDR3 length: 15 residues. The CDR3 protein is CASSQTGLAVDTQYF. The CDR3 nucleotides are TGTGCCAGCAGTCAAACGGGACTAGCGGTGGATACGCAGTATTTT.

This clone was picked up a small number of times. V usage is TRBV6-6 and J usage is TRBJ2-2, with D possibly TRBD1 on 5 matching bases. Germline CDR1 is MNHNY and CDR2 is SVGAGI (reference sequence). This CDR3 is 15 amino acids long. V was shortened by 7 bases and J by 0 bases, with 12 bases between the two germline ends. In nucleotides, the CDR3 is TGTGCCAGCACCCTAGACAGCGCGAACACCGGGGAGCTGTTTTTT. This sequence encodes CASTLDSANTGELFF.

This chain connects TRBV5-4 to TRBJ1-2; 8 bases agree with TRBD1. V lost 0 bases and J lost 3; bases outside the gene matches: 7. The CDR3 runs 16 residues. Per germline, CDR1 SGHNT and CDR2 YYREEE (reference sequence). The CDR3 spells CASSLAGQGTDYGYTF. CDR3 nucleotide sequence: TGTGCCAGCAGCTTGGCAGGACAGGGAACTGACTATGGCTACACCTTC. The variable domain in full, with the rest retrieved from reference TRBV5-4 and TRBJ1-2, is ETGVTQSPTHLIKTRGQQVTLRCSSQSGHNTVSWYQQALGQGPQFIFQYYREEENGRGNFPPRFSGLQFPNYSSELNVNALELDDSALYLCASSLAGQGTDYGYTFGSGTRLTVV.

V usage is TRBV30 and J usage is TRBJ2-3, with D unresolved. Germline V gives CDR1 GTSNPN, CDR2 SVGIG (reference sequence). The CDR3 contains 14 residues. The V gene lost 5 bases and the J gene lost 7 bases, with 19 bases spanning the gap. The CDR3 DNA sequence: TGTGCCTGGTTGAACCCAGGTGTTTTCCATACGCAGTATTTT. Encoded protein: CAWLNPGVFHTQYF. The full variable domain, completed using reference TRBV30 and TRBJ2-3, is SQTIHQWPATLVQPVGSPLSLECTVEGTSNPNLYWYRQAAGRGLQLLFYSVGIGQISSEVPQNLSASRPQDRQFILSSKKLLLSDSGFYLCAWLNPGVFHTQYFGPGTRLTVL.

J is TRBJ2-1 and V is TRBV18; 7 nucleotides match TRBD2. The V and J ends lost 2 bases and 2 bases, in that order; junction bases with no gene match: 6. Germline V gene lookup returns CDR1 KGHSH and CDR2 LQKENI. This CDR3 is built from 16 residues. The CDR3 here is CASSPSEGGTYNEQFF. The CDR3 nucleotides are TGTGCCAGCTCACCAAGTGAGGGAGGGACCTACAATGAGCAGTTCTTC.

The genes are TRBV3-1 (or the pseudogene TRBV3-2) and TRBJ1-6; 9 bases line up with TRBD1. This CDR3 spans 18 amino acids. Germline CDR1 LGHDT, CDR2 YNNKEL (reference sequence). J lost 2 bases, V lost 4 bases, and 9 bases had no gene match. Written as DNA, the CDR3 is TGTGCCAGCAGCCCTCTAGCACAGGGGGCCACCTATAATTCACCCCTCCACTTT. Protein: CASSPLAQGATYNSPLHF.

The J gene is TRBJ1-5, the V gene TRBV4-1; no reliable D call. The CDR3 is 17 residues long. The germline V gene has CDR1 MGHRA and CDR2 YSYEKL. The V gene lost 0 bases and the J gene lost 2 bases, with 14 bases spanning the gap. The CDR3 region is CASSQDEKPSGNQPQHF. CDR3 bases: TGCGCCAGCAGCCAAGACGAGAAACCGTCGGGCAATCAGCCCCAGCATTTT.

This clone is a singleton in its sample. The chain employs TRBV24-1 and TRBJ1-2; TRBD1 matches 9 bases. The CDR3 runs to 13 residues. Germline-derived CDR1 and CDR2 are KGHDR and SFDVKD. V gave up 5 bases and J gave up 7 bases; unmatched junction bases: 4. In nucleotides, the CDR3 is TGTGCCACCAGTGGGGACAGGGTATCTGGCTACACCTTC. It yields the protein CATSGDRVSGYTF.

The V and J genes are TRBV3-1 (or the pseudogene TRBV3-2) and TRBJ1-2; the match to TRBD1 covers 7 bases. CDR1 is LGHDT, CDR2 YNNKEL, per germline (reference sequence). The CDR3 has 13 amino acids. Trimming took 3 bases from V and 4 from J; bases not matched to a gene: 2. This CDR3 reads CASSHGTVYGYTF. CDR3 bases: TGTGCCAGCAGCCACGGGACAGTCTATGGCTACACCTTC.

This chain joins TRBV16 and TRBJ1-5; possibly TRBD1 for D (5 bases). The CDR3 extends over 15 amino acids. Germline V gene lookup returns CDR1 KGHSY and CDR2 FQNENV. V was trimmed by 0 bases and J by 6 bases, leaving 12 bases between them. The CDR3 region is CASSQSGGTGQPQHF. For the CDR3, the DNA is TGTGCCAGCAGCCAATCGGGGGGGACGGGTCAGCCCCAGCATTTT.

This clone was seen a few times. The J gene is TRBJ2-1, the V gene TRBV2, with D possibly TRBD2 on 6 matching bases. The ends were cut back, 7 bases at V and 8 bases at J, with 18 bases in the middle. The CDR3 contains 14 residues. Germline V CDR1 and CDR2: SNHLY, FYNNEI. The DNA of the CDR3 is TGTGCCAGCAACGCGGGATCCTTTATGGATGAGCAGTTCTTC. Protein product: CASNAGSFMDEQFF.

The chain joins TRBV3-1 (or the pseudogene TRBV3-2) to TRBJ2-2; D possibly corresponds to TRBD1 (6 bases). Trimming left V 6 bases short and J 4 bases short, with 12 bases between. The V gene's germline CDR1 is LGHDT and CDR2 YNNKEL (reference sequence). The CDR3 totals 14 residues. This chain's CDR3 is CASRLQGRTGELFF. CDR3 in DNA: TGTGCCAGCAGGTTACAGGGACGCACCGGGGAGCTGTTTTTT.

This sequence joins TRBV12-5 and TRBJ2-2; TRBD1 matches 7 bases. CDR1 is LGHNT and CDR2 is FRNRAP in the germline V gene. The CDR3 is made up of 16 amino acids. V was clipped by 1 base and J by 2 bases; unmatched bases: 4. The CDR3 DNA reads as TGTGCTAGTGGTTTGGCGACAGGGTTTAACACCGGGGAGCTGTTTTTT. Translated: CASGLATGFNTGELFF.

The V gene is TRBV27, the J gene TRBJ1-5, with TRBD1 identical over 9 bases. This CDR3 is 13 amino acids long. Trimming at V came to 9 bases and at J to 4 bases, leaving 4 bases not matched to a gene. In germline, CDR1 is MNHEY, CDR2 SMNVEV (reference sequence). CDR3 coding DNA: TGTGCCAGGGGGACAGGGAGAAATCAGCCCCAGCATTTT. Encoded protein: CARGTGRNQPQHF.

This clone occurred a few times. The CDR3 bases are TGTGCCAGCAGCGTAGGACTAGCGGATTCCTACGAGCAGTACTTC. This gives the protein CASSVGLADSYEQYF. The V call is TRBV9, the J call TRBJ2-7; 9 bases are a match to TRBD2. Germline V CDR1 and CDR2: SGDLS, YYNGEE. After removal of 0 bases from V and 1 base from J, the junction contained 2 bases not matched to a gene. CDR3 size: 15 residues.